This T cell receptor beta chain appears in the sequencing data of a study of cytomegalovirus exposure and HLA in healthy donors. The V gene end was trimmed by 7 bases and the J gene end by 10 bases; junction bases not matched to a gene: 14. The V gene's germline CDR1 is LNHDA and CDR2 SQIVND (reference sequence). The CDR3 is 15 residues long. Primers: 60 Vbeta forward and 13 Jbeta reverse. Produced via immunoSEQ multiplex PCR; TCRdb's table is partial and in-frame only. The sample contains roughly 150,000 clones, roughly 87% of which appear only once. Whole-study results and caveats: Most TCR sequences showed up rarely, but some public TCRs showed up in many donors. An apparent linkage of common viral pathogens to several of the most significant clusters emerged in a later analysis.

This clone was counted a single time. Its specificity is not known. The genes are TRBV19 and TRBJ2-1; 9 positions match TRBD2. The origin of this receptor is a young man in good health and CMV-seropositive. Sequencing input: PBMCs. CDR3 coding DNA: TGTGCCAGTAACGGCGGAGCGGGGGGAGGAGAAGAGCAGTTCTTC. Translating gives CASNGGAGGGEEQFF.